Listed here are 23 T cell receptor beta chains from one sample, sequenced in a study of T cells in women clearing cervical HPV infection. Profiling relied on immunoSEQ multiplex PCR, and the TCRdb table lists in-frame clones only, not all of them. The sample features around 41,000 clones, with 6.5% to 8.5% in its top ten. The sequenced sample consisted of blood buffy coat. Receptor source: a woman aged 18 to 75 with a cervical HPV16 infection that either progressed to CIN3+ or cleared (not recorded which).

Concerning this clone itself: The read finishes 3 residues shy of the CDR3 end, and the germline J gene is used to complete it. V usage is TRBV7-9 and J usage is TRBJ2-5; D is uncertain. Germline V gene data show CDR1 as SEHNR and CDR2 as FQNEAQ (reference sequence). The length of the CDR3 is 12 residues. Trimming shortened V by 2 bases and J by 7 bases, and 8 bases separated the two germline ends. CDR3: CASSLISGTQYF. The CDR3 DNA, read in part, is TGTGCCAGCAGCTTAATATCCGGGACC.

In the case of this clone: The DNA ends 3 residues before the CDR3 does, and the rest of the CDR3 is filled in from the germline J gene. This rearrangement joins TRBV5-5 to TRBJ2-1; maybe TRBD2 (5 bases). Germline-derived CDR1 and CDR2 are SGHKS and YYEKEE (reference sequence). CDR3 size: 13 residues. Trimming cost V 5 bases and J 9 bases, with 15 bases left between them. The CDR3 here is CASSSPGVGEQFF. The covered CDR3 bases are TGTGCCAGCAGTTCCCCCGGGGTTGGTGAG.

As concerns this clone: The CDR3 goes on 3 residues after the read ends, and that part is filled in from the germline J gene. The same CDR3 arises from other DNA sequences in this sample as well. The V gene is TRBV20-1, the J gene TRBJ1-5; 7 nucleotides line up with TRBD1. CDR1 DFQATT and CDR2 SNEGSKA come from the germline V gene (reference sequence). Trimming took 6 bases from V and 4 from J; bases not matched to a gene: 9. There are 14 residues in the CDR3. CDR3 bases read: TGCAGTGCAATTACAGGGGCGCCTAATCAGCCC. Translation: CSAITGAPNQP. The entire CDR3 protein is CSAITGAPNQPQHF.

Concerning this clone itself: The read falls 3 residues short of the CDR3 end, and the missing part is taken from the germline J gene. The chain has TRBV10-1 and TRBJ1-4; 7 bases line up with TRBD1. J gave up 8 bases and V 0 bases, and 12 bases lay outside the gene matches. Germline V CDR1 and CDR2: WNHNN, SYGVQD (reference sequence). The CDR3 is made up of 17 amino acids. The CDR3 loop is CASSESTGDSGREKLFF. CDR3 DNA, as far as it was read: TGCGCCAGCAGTGAGTCGACGGGGGACAGCGGTAGGGAAAAA.

As concerns this clone: From the germline J gene comes the end of the CDR3, since the read stops 3 residues before it. V usage is TRBV19 and J usage is TRBJ1-1, with D maybe TRBD1 (5 bases). CDR1 and CDR2 from the germline V gene are LNHDA and SQIVND (reference sequence). The CDR3 totals 14 residues. Between the trimmed V and J ends, which lost 1 base and 7 bases, there was a span of 13 bases. The sequenced CDR3 bases are TGTGCCAGTAGTATAGGCACAAGGGGCGGTGAA. Translation: CASSIGTRGGE. The CDR3 in its entirety is CASSIGTRGGEAFF.

Of note for this clone: The read ends 3 residues shy of where the CDR3 ends; the end is completed using the germline J gene. The J gene is TRBJ2-7, the V gene TRBV28; 9 bases are a match to TRBD1. The CDR3 extends over 15 amino acids. Per the germline V gene, CDR1 is MDHEN and CDR2 is SYDVKM. V dropped 5 bases and J dropped 5; count of bases not matched to a gene: 10. The CDR3: CASSPHGTGHDEQYF. CDR3 DNA (partial): TGTGCCAGCAGTCCACACGGGACAGGGCATGACGAG.

As to this clone: The read gets to within 3 residues of the CDR3 end, and the germline J gene fills in the rest. V and J are TRBV20-1 and TRBJ1-6, with TRBD1 matching 7 bases. The CDR3 sequence is 15 residues long. Germline loops: CDR1 DFQATT, CDR2 SNEGSKA (reference sequence). With 0 bases clipped from V and 11 bases from J, the junction kept 10 bases outside the gene matches. The sequenced part of the CDR3 DNA is TGCAGTGCTAGAGATTCGCCCAACAGGGGTGCACCC. Translated: CSARDSPNRGAP. The whole CDR3 sequence reads CSARDSPNRGAPLHF.

A remark on this clone: With the read ending 3 residues before the CDR3 end, the germline J gene is used to fill in that end. This sequence joins TRBV7-9 and TRBJ1-1, with D uncertain. From germline, CDR1 is SEHNR and CDR2 FQNEAQ (reference sequence). The germline V and J ends were trimmed by 5 bases and 0 bases, with 10 bases remaining between them. The CDR3 is made up of 14 amino acids. CDR3 DNA (partial): TGTGCCAGCAGCCCAACGACACTGAACACTGAA. It codes for CASSPTTLNTE. The full-length CDR3 reads as CASSPTTLNTEAFF.

Regarding this clone: Coverage ceases 3 residues before the CDR3 finishes, and the germline J gene fills in the end. The chain has TRBV18 and TRBJ1-1; D remains unclear. The CDR3 is 15 amino acids. Germline-derived CDR1 and CDR2 are KGHSH and LQKENI. The CDR3 loop is CASSPPTSGSYEAFF. The sequenced CDR3 bases are TGTGCCAGCTCACCTCCGACTAGCGGGAGCTACGAG.

Of note for this clone: The DNA ends 3 residues before the CDR3 does, and the rest of the CDR3 is filled in from the germline J gene. This chain uses TRBV9 with TRBJ1-5; 8 bases agree with TRBD1. There are 16 residues in the CDR3. Germline CDR1 SGDLS, CDR2 YYNGEE. V shed 4 bases and J 6 bases; nucleotides not matched to a gene: 12. The CDR3 DNA, read in part, is TGTGCCAGCAGCCTTATGAGGACAGGGATTTTTCAGCCC. This translates into CASSLMRTGIFQP. The whole CDR3 reads CASSLMRTGIFQPQHF.

To note about this clone: The CDR3 is cut off 3 residues early in the read; its end comes from the germline J gene. The rearrangement uses TRBV20-1 and TRBJ2-3; the match to TRBD2 covers 9 bases. The CDR3 sequence is 13 residues long. V lost 3 bases to trimming and J lost 6 bases; unmatched junction nucleotides: 4. Per the germline V gene, CDR1 is DFQATT and CDR2 is SNEGSKA (reference sequence). The CDR3 bases that were read are TGCAGTGCTAGGCGGGGGGGTTATGATACG. Amino acid sequence: CSARRGGYDT. In full, the CDR3 is CSARRGGYDTQYF.

A word on this clone: The read terminates 3 residues ahead of where the CDR3 ends, so the germline J gene completes it. The chain couples TRBV20-1 to TRBJ1-1, with D perhaps TRBD1 (6 bases). The germline gives CDR1 DFQATT, CDR2 SNEGSKA (reference sequence). The CDR3 sequence is 14 residues long. With 5 bases removed from V and 6 bases from J, the gap between germline ends came to 19 bases. The CDR3 sequence: CSARFGGAGPEAFF. The sequenced part of the CDR3 DNA is TGCAGTGCTCGATTTGGGGGGGCTGGTCCTGAA.

Comment on this clone: The read halts 3 residues ahead of the CDR3 end, with the missing end drawn from the germline J gene. V is TRBV7-6 and J is TRBJ1-5; unclear D gene. Trimming took off 5 bases at V and 4 bases at J, with 9 bases between the two ends. The germline V gene has CDR1 SGHVS and CDR2 FNYEAQ. The CDR3 contains 13 residues. The CDR3 loop reads CASSGGPNQPQHF. The sequenced part of the CDR3 DNA is TGTGCCAGCAGCGGTGGGCCGAATCAGCCC.

A word on this clone: The read terminates 3 residues ahead of where the CDR3 ends, so the germline J gene completes it. This sequence joins TRBV5-1 and TRBJ2-1, with D perhaps TRBD1 (6 bases). Germline CDR1 and CDR2: SGHRS and YFSETQ. This CDR3 region has 17 residues. V lost 3 bases and J lost 2, with 18 bases in between. CDR3 DNA, as far as it was read: TGCGCCAGCAGCTCCTTAAACAGGGAAGGCGCCTACAATGAG. It is translated as CASSSLNREGAYNE. The whole CDR3 protein is CASSSLNREGAYNEQFF.

Incomplete CDR3 DNA: TGTGCCAGCAGTTTGAGGTCGGCGGGGAACACCGGGGAG. Its translation: CASSLRSAGNTGE. The whole CDR3 sequence is CASSLRSAGNTGELFF. The chain is built from TRBV28 and TRBJ2-2, with TRBD2 as a possible D gene (5 bases). The read terminates 3 residues ahead of where the CDR3 ends, so the germline J gene completes it. Germline V gives CDR1 MDHEN, CDR2 SYDVKM. This CDR3 is built from 16 residues. The ends were cut back, 3 bases at V and 1 base at J, with 12 bases in the middle.

With respect to this clone: Read sequence stops 3 residues before the CDR3 end, and the germline J gene provides the missing end. V and J are TRBV7-9 and TRBJ2-1; D may correspond to TRBD1 or TRBD2 (5 bases each). The CDR3 sequence is 15 residues long. V shed 5 bases and J shed 4 bases, with 15 bases lying between them. Germline V gene sequence: CDR1 SEHNR, CDR2 FQNEAQ (reference sequence). The CDR3 here is CASSQRGVQYNEQFF. Incomplete CDR3 DNA: TGTGCCAGCAGCCAAAGGGGAGTCCAGTACAATGAG. Combining the CDR3 with reference TRBV7-9 and TRBJ2-1 gives the whole variable domain DTGVSQNPRHKITKRGQNVTFRCDPISEHNRLYWYRQTLGQGPEFLTYFQNEAQLEKSRLLSDRFSAERPKGSFSTLEIQRTEQGDSAMYLCASSQRGVQYNEQFFGPGTRLTVL.

Comment on this clone: The read ends 3 residues shy of where the CDR3 ends; the end is completed using the germline J gene. The chain recombines TRBV4-1 with TRBJ1-3; 8 bases are a match to TRBD1. V lost 7 bases, J lost 1 base, and 15 bases stayed unmatched. The CDR3 has 18 amino acids. Germline CDR1 and CDR2: MGHRA and YSYEKL. The CDR3 bases that were read are TGCGCCAGCACCCCAGTTCGGAGGACAGGGTTGTCTGGAAACACC. Its translation is CASTPVRRTGLSGNT. The entire CDR3 sequence reads CASTPVRRTGLSGNTIYF.

To note about this clone: Read sequence stops 3 residues before the CDR3 end, and the germline J gene provides the missing end. The chain recombines TRBV6-2 or TRBV6-3 with TRBJ1-1, with TRBD1 matching over 7 bases. The V gene's germline CDR1 is MNHEY and CDR2 SVGEGT. CDR3 length: 16 residues. The V gene end was trimmed by 7 bases and the J gene end by 3 bases; junction bases not matched to a gene: 14. The chain's CDR3 is CASTSLADREDTEAFF. The DNA read from the CDR3 is TGTGCCAGCACCTCGCTTGCCGACAGGGAGGACACTGAA.

Points on this clone: The read ends 3 residues before the CDR3 terminus; that terminus is restored from the germline J gene. V and J are TRBV11-3 and TRBJ2-1; 7 bases agree with TRBD1. From germline, CDR1 is SGHNT and CDR2 YENEEA. Trimming at V came to 0 bases and at J to 3 bases, leaving 2 bases not matched to a gene. This CDR3 comprises 15 residues. The sequenced part of the CDR3 DNA is TGTGCCAGCAGCTTAGAGGGACAGAGCTACAATGAG. Its protein product is CASSLEGQSYNE. The whole CDR3 sequence is CASSLEGQSYNEQFF.

With regard to this clone: The observed sequence ends 3 residues before the CDR3 terminus, with the missing tail filled in from the germline J gene. The chain links TRBV18 to TRBJ2-3; 7 bases are shared with TRBD1. This CDR3 is built from 16 residues. The junction had 8 bases not matched to a gene; V was cut back by 0 bases and J by 5 bases. Germline CDR1 is KGHSH and CDR2 is LQKENI. CDR3 bases read: TGTGCCAGCTCACCACCACGGAGACAGGGTGAAGATACG. Translated: CASSPPRRQGEDT. In full, the CDR3 reads CASSPPRRQGEDTQYF.

Of note for this clone: The read stops 3 residues short of the end of the CDR3; the missing end is completed from the germline J gene. This rearrangement joins TRBV20-1 to TRBJ2-7, with no clear D. V lost 3 bases, J lost 1 base, and 13 bases lay in between. Germline V gene lookup returns CDR1 DFQATT and CDR2 SNEGSKA (reference sequence). The CDR3 spans 14 residues. The CDR3 DNA, read in part, is TGCAGTGCTAGGTACTTGACTGGTTCCTACGAG. Encoded protein: CSARYLTGSYE. The whole CDR3 reads CSARYLTGSYEQYF.

In regard to this clone: The DNA ends 3 residues before the CDR3 does, and the rest of the CDR3 is filled in from the germline J gene. V and J are TRBV5-1 and TRBJ2-5, with 9 bases fitting TRBD2. This CDR3 is built from 16 residues. Unmatched junction bases numbered 7, after V lost 1 base and J lost 3 bases. In germline, CDR1 is SGHRS, CDR2 YFSETQ. The DNA read from the CDR3 is TGCGCCAGCAGCTTGTCTGGTAGCGGGAGTAAAGAGACC. Translated, it gives CASSLSGSGSKET. The full-length CDR3 reads as CASSLSGSGSKETQYF.

Remarks on this clone: The read ends 3 residues early relative to the CDR3; the germline J gene fills the gap. The rearrangement joins TRBV19 to TRBJ1-5, with D perhaps matching TRBD1 (5 bases). V was cut by 7 bases and J by 0 bases, with 13 bases left in between. The CDR3 consists of 15 residues. Germline V gene sequence: CDR1 LNHDA, CDR2 SQIVND (reference sequence). The CDR3 loop reads CASTMGLFSNQPQHF. The sequenced CDR3 bases are TGTGCCAGTACCATGGGGCTTTTTAGCAATCAGCCC.